Presented here are 10 T cell receptor beta chains from one specimen sequenced in a study of blood T cell repertoires in COVID-19. Clones were read by immunoSEQ multiplex PCR, and TCRdb kept only the in-frame ones, dropping some. The table shows about 300,000 clones, with 83% occurring only once. Sequences were obtained from peripheral blood. Receptors were obtained from a woman in her forties or fifties who had recovered from COVID-19.

This chain uses TRBV10-3 with TRBJ2-7; 12 positions agree with TRBD2. The V segment lost 2 bases and the J segment 1 base; nucleotides outside the gene matches: 6. This CDR3 is 17 amino acids long. Germline-derived CDR1 and CDR2 are ENHRY and SYGVKD. The CDR3 nucleotides are TGTGCCATCAGTGAGACTAGCGGGAGGTTTGGATCCTACGAGCAGTACTTC. Encoded protein: CAISETSGRFGSYEQYF.

The chain joins TRBV24-1 to TRBJ2-3; 9 bases are shared with TRBD1. CDR3 length: 14 residues. V lost 8 bases to trimming and J lost 3 bases; unmatched junction nucleotides: 5. Looked up from germline, CDR1 is KGHDR and CDR2 is SFDVKD. The CDR3 DNA reads TGTGCCACCACCCCGACAGGGGGGACAGATACGCAGTATTTT. It specifies CATTPTGGTDTQYF.

V is TRBV28 and J is TRBJ2-5; D might be TRBD1 (6 bases). Trimming removed 3 bases at V and 5 bases at J, with 16 bases between. Germline lookup yields CDR1 MDHEN and CDR2 SYDVKM. The CDR3 sequence is 15 residues long. The DNA for the CDR3 is TGTGCCAGCAGTTTGAACAGGGTCGGTAGGGAGACCCAGTACTTC. This encodes CASSLNRVGRETQYF.

The rearrangement links TRBV5-1 to TRBJ2-1, with a weak D call TRBD2 (7 bases). Germline CDR1 SGHRS, CDR2 YFSETQ. V gave up 4 bases and J gave up 0 bases, with 20 bases separating them. This CDR3 is 18 amino acids long. The CDR3 sequence: CASSPRTASGSSYNEQFF. The DNA for the CDR3 is TGCGCCAGCAGCCCCCGGACAGCTAGCGGTAGCTCCTACAATGAGCAGTTCTTC.

The chain employs TRBV5-4 and TRBJ2-2; no definite D call. Germline V CDR1 and CDR2: SGHNT, YYREEE (reference sequence). The CDR3 totals 14 residues. Deletions cut 2 bases from V and 1 base from J, with 6 bases between. The CDR3 coding sequence is TGTGCCAGCAGCTTTGCAGAGAACACCGGGGAGCTGTTTTTT. This sequence encodes CASSFAENTGELFF.

The CDR3 coding sequence is TGTGCCAGCAGCCAAAACCGGGACAGGGGCTACGAGCAGTACTTC. Translating gives CASSQNRDRGYEQYF. The chain couples TRBV28 to TRBJ2-7; 10 bases line up with TRBD1. This CDR3 has 15 residues. The V and J ends lost 6 bases and 3 bases, in that order; junction bases with no gene match: 8. Germline V gene lookup returns CDR1 MDHEN and CDR2 SYDVKM.

The J gene is TRBJ2-7, the V gene TRBV9, with TRBD1 matching 8 bases. This CDR3 comprises 11 residues. In germline, CDR1 is SGDLS, CDR2 YYNGEE. With 5 bases clipped from V and 5 bases from J, the junction kept 0 bases outside the gene matches. This CDR3 is CASRDRDEQYF. As DNA, the CDR3 is TGTGCCAGCAGGGACAGGGACGAGCAGTACTTC. The full variable domain, in which reference TRBV9 and TRBJ2-7 provide the parts outside the CDR3, is DSGVTQTPKHLITATGQRVTLRCSPRSGDLSVYWYQQSLDQGLQFLIQYYNGEERAKGNILERFSAQQFPDLHSELNLSSLELGDSALYFCASRDRDEQYFGPGTRLTVT.

CDR3 nucleotide sequence: TGTGCCAGCAGTTCGACTCTTAGATTTAACTATGGCTACACCTTC. Amino acid sequence: CASSSTLRFNYGYTF. The rearrangement links TRBV27 to TRBJ1-2; D unresolved. Trimming stripped 4 bases from V and 1 base from J, with 13 bases between. This CDR3 has 15 residues. Germline assignment: CDR1 MNHEY and CDR2 SMNVEV (reference sequence).

In its sample, this clone was seen once. DNA for the CDR3: TGTGCCATCAGTGAGACGGGACAGGGGAACACTGAAGCTTTCTTT. Amino acid sequence: CAISETGQGNTEAFF. V usage is TRBV10-3 and J usage is TRBJ1-1; 9 bases map to TRBD1. The CDR3 totals 15 residues. V was pared by 2 bases and J by 1 base, with 2 bases of the junction left unmatched. Germline V gene data show CDR1 as ENHRY and CDR2 as SYGVKD.

The CDR3 protein is CASSLAEDRARGSYEQYF. The CDR3 nucleotides are TGTGCCAGCAGCTTGGCCGAGGACAGGGCAAGGGGCTCCTACGAGCAGTACTTC. The rearrangement joins TRBV5-8 to TRBJ2-7; TRBD1 matches at 8 bases. V dropped 0 bases and J dropped 0; count of bases not matched to a gene: 11. CDR3 length: 18 amino acids. Germline lookup yields CDR1 SGHTS and CDR2 YDEGEE.